This entry is about one T cell receptor beta chain. Its cognate antigen has yet to be identified. Per-base quality was not reported, and no clone a single base away is much larger than it. The entry originates in a study of blood T cell repertoires in COVID-19 (TCRdb year 2020). Study-wide context: Samples covering the acute and convalescent phases of COVID-19 were provided by collaborators in the United States, Italy and Spain. Samples came from the ongoing ImmuneRACE study (first 160 participants) plus 1,254 subjects from 6 global collaborators. The material from the prospective study consisted of cDNA or gDNA derived from T cells, B-cell-depleted T cells, or PBMCs. Deeply sampled blood TCRbeta repertoires from subjects exposed to, actively infected with, or recovered from COVID-19 were included in the dataset. The repertoires were released in a freely available public database meant as a resource for research on the immune response to SARS-CoV-2. HLA class I and class II types, where available, came from metadata supplied by the sample provider rather than from assay-based typing. Sample metadata almost always included a de-identified subject ID, COVID-19 status, age in years and sex.

TCRbeta CDR3 regions were amplified from genomic DNA using the immunoSEQ Assay, a bias-controlled multiplex PCR. The paper's processing steps were these. Nucleated cell counts per sample were estimated from amplification of reference gene primers within the assay. Sequence reads were collapsed and filtered to measure the absolute abundance of every unique TCRbeta CDR3 rearrangement. For each sample, productive Simpson clonality was calculated by taking the square root of Simpson's diversity index across productive rearrangements. Sourced from immuneACCESS, this table was stored by TCRdb with only in-frame sequences that have V and J called. A share of the clones is absent; for the studies checked, an unresolved V gene accounts for under half, and the remainder has no known explanation. V and J calls and clone size come straight from that table; D and trimming were deduced from the DNA. This sample is represented by 110,000 to 150,000 clones; over 75% of them were singletons. The leading ten clones occupy approximately 1.5% of the sample.

Sequences SGHDT (CDR1) and YYEEEE (CDR2) are obtained from the germline V gene. V is reduced by 0 bases and J by 2 bases, leaving a spacing of 12 bases between them. Spanning cysteine to phenylalanine, the CDR3 consists of 16 amino acids. Here the CDR3 DNA is all that survives: 48 bases in frame from base 1. Whole blood was collected in K2EDTA tubes by collaborating institutions according to the institutions' own protocols. For TCRbeta analysis, collaborators shipped samples as frozen whole blood, isolated PBMCs, or DNA extracted from either of those sample types. Study-wide conclusions, independent of this receptor: How much clinical and demographic metadata was included differed by source and by participant, and the metadata was provided uncurated.

The chain is assembled from TRBV5-6 and TRBJ2-1, with no reliable assignment of the D segment. The material sequenced was peripheral blood. This clonotype originated in a woman in her forties or fifties with acute or convalescent COVID-19. The CDR3 region has the sequence CASSLEVLAAYNEQFF. The nucleotide sequence reads as follows: TGTGCCAGCAGCTTGGAAGTATTAGCAGCCTACAATGAGCAGTTCTTC.